Below, 16 T cell receptor beta chains from the same sample are listed, as sequenced in a study of cytomegalovirus exposure and HLA in healthy donors. PCR used 60 Vbeta primers and 13 Jbeta primers. The repertoire was sequenced with immunoSEQ multiplex PCR; TCRdb's copy has only in-frame clones and lacks some. The table lists 110,000 to 150,000 clones, roughly 80% of them singletons, with less than 1.5% in the top ten. Sequencing was done on a sample of PBMCs. Every receptor here comes from a female donor in good health and CMV-seronegative.

This clone occurred a few times. V gene TRBV5-1 combines with J gene TRBJ1-1; 7 bases are shared with TRBD1. CDR3 length: 15 amino acids. Germline V gene lookup returns CDR1 SGHRS and CDR2 YFSETQ. The V segment lost 2 bases and the J segment 1 base; nucleotides outside the gene matches: 5. In DNA, the CDR3 is TGCGCCAGCAGCTTATCTGACAGGGCGAACACTGAAGCTTTCTTT. Translated: CASSLSDRANTEAFF.

The rearrangement uses TRBV7-2 and TRBJ2-4; perhaps TRBD1 as D (6 bases). The CDR3 covers 16 residues. The germline gives CDR1 SGHTA, CDR2 FQGNSA. Deletions cut 3 bases from V and 0 bases from J, with 12 bases between. The CDR3 region has the DNA TGTGCCAGCAGCTTTGACAGGAATATAGCCAAAAACATTCAGTACTTC. This sequence encodes CASSFDRNIAKNIQYF.

This clone is a singleton in its sample. This chain links TRBV29-1 with TRBJ1-2; perhaps TRBD1 as D (6 bases). Deletions cut 7 bases from V and 6 bases from J, with 15 bases between. CDR3 length equals 12 residues. Germline CDR1 and CDR2: SQVTM and ANQGSEA. The CDR3 bases are TGCAGCGCCAAACGGGGGGCGGATGGCTACACCTTC. Its translation: CSAKRGADGYTF.

The V gene is TRBV25-1, the J gene TRBJ1-1, with 7 bases aligning to TRBD1. V lost 4 bases to trimming and J lost 0 bases; unmatched junction nucleotides: 8. Germline CDR1 MGHDK, CDR2 SYGVNS. CDR3 length: 16 amino acids. In DNA form, the CDR3 reads TGTGCCAGCAGTGGGGGGACAGTTTTTTTGAACACTGAAGCTTTCTTT. This sequence encodes CASSGGTVFLNTEAFF.

A single count supports this clone. The J gene is TRBJ1-1, the V gene TRBV29-1; perhaps TRBD1 as D (6 bases). The CDR3 runs to 14 residues. Trimming shortened V by 4 bases and J by 0 bases, and 12 bases separated the two germline ends. Germline CDR1 reads SQVTM; CDR2 reads ANQGSEA. The CDR3 loop reads CSVVLRGVNTEAFF. CDR3 sequence (DNA): TGCAGCGTTGTACTCAGGGGCGTGAACACTGAAGCTTTCTTT.

The chain is built from TRBV6-1 and TRBJ2-7, with 8 nucleotides matching TRBD1. Germline values: CDR1 MNHNS, CDR2 SASEGT. The CDR3 is made up of 14 amino acids. V was clipped by 8 bases and J by 3 bases; unmatched bases: 9. The CDR3 DNA reads TGTGCCAGCCTCTCCGGGACAGGCAACTACGAGCAGTACTTC. Translation: CASLSGTGNYEQYF.

The chain combines TRBV9 with TRBJ1-4, with TRBD1 matching over 12 bases. Looked up from germline, CDR1 is SGDLS and CDR2 is YYNGEE. This CDR3 contains 17 residues. The ends lost 3 bases at V and 6 bases at J; junction bases unmatched: 9. CDR3 residues: CASSGRDRGLIDEKLFF. The CDR3 bases are TGTGCCAGCAGCGGGCGGGACAGGGGGCTTATCGATGAAAAACTGTTTTTT.

This clone was detected only once. J is TRBJ1-5 and V is TRBV4-2, with 8 positions matching TRBD1. Losses at the gene ends were 4 bases for V and 4 bases for J; bases not matched to a gene: 9. From germline, CDR1 is LGHNA and CDR2 YNFKEQ. CDR3 length: 16 amino acids. DNA for the CDR3: TGTGCCAGCAGCCTAGTCCGGACAGGGCTTAATCAGCCCCAGCATTTT. This sequence encodes CASSLVRTGLNQPQHF.

The chain combines TRBV27 with TRBJ2-7, with 10 bases matching TRBD1. With V trimmed by 5 bases and J by 4 bases, 8 bases remained unmatched. This CDR3 has 15 residues. Germline CDR1 and CDR2: MNHEY and SMNVEV (reference sequence). In nucleotides, the CDR3 is TGTGCCAGCAGTGCAGACAGGGGGCTATGGTACGAGCAGTACTTC. The encoded protein is CASSADRGLWYEQYF.

This chain uses TRBV27 with TRBJ2-1, with 7 bases matching TRBD1. The CDR3 is 18 residues long. Germline V gene data show CDR1 as MNHEY and CDR2 as SMNVEV (reference sequence). V dropped 5 bases and J dropped 7; count of bases not matched to a gene: 20. The CDR3 reads CASSPRQGPRVGENEQFF. The CDR3, as DNA: TGTGCCAGCAGTCCGCGACAGGGTCCGAGAGTAGGGGAGAATGAGCAGTTCTTC.

This clone showed up just once. The J gene is TRBJ2-7, the V gene TRBV28, with TRBD2 identical over 10 bases. The CDR3 consists of 15 residues. Germline V gene sequence: CDR1 MDHEN, CDR2 SYDVKM. The ends lost 5 bases at V and 3 bases at J; junction bases unmatched: 7. The CDR3 spells CASSPETSGHYEQYF. As DNA, the CDR3 is TGTGCCAGCAGTCCGGAGACTAGCGGGCACTACGAGCAGTACTTC.

This clone has more than one count but fewer than ten. This sequence joins TRBV28 and TRBJ1-5; 8 bases fit TRBD1. Trimming removed 5 bases from V and 6 bases from J; junction bases left unmatched: 9. Germline V gives CDR1 MDHEN, CDR2 SYDVKM. CDR3 length equals 15 residues. CDR3 region: CASSTWTGTGQPQHF. The CDR3 DNA follows: TGTGCCAGCAGTACCTGGACAGGGACCGGTCAGCCCCAGCATTTT.

The V call is TRBV30, the J call TRBJ2-7; TRBD2 matches 12 bases. Trimming cost V 1 base and J 1 base; bases outside gene matches: 5. The CDR3 loop spans 16 amino acids. CDR1 and CDR2 (germline): GTSNPN, SVGIG (reference sequence). In nucleotides, the CDR3 is TGTGCCTGGAGTGCAATAGGACTAGCGGGGTCCTACGAGCAGTACTTC. Its protein is CAWSAIGLAGSYEQYF.

This clone has more than one count but fewer than ten. This chain links TRBV5-4 with TRBJ2-7, with a weak D call TRBD1 (5 bases). Germline-derived CDR1 and CDR2 are SGHNT and YYREEE (reference sequence). CDR3 length: 14 amino acids. Trimming removed 0 bases from V and 2 bases from J, with 9 bases in between. The CDR3 reads CASSLEGVPYEQYF. CDR3 nucleotides: TGTGCCAGCAGCTTGGAAGGGGTTCCCTACGAGCAGTACTTC.

The chain employs TRBV19 and TRBJ2-3; D remains unclear. The CDR3 length is 17 residues. V lost 3 bases to trimming and J lost 0 bases, with 16 bases between them. The germline V gene has CDR1 LNHDA and CDR2 SQIVND (reference sequence). CDR3 sequence reads: CASSIPSQRTSTDTQYF. The CDR3 nucleotides read TGTGCCAGTAGTATCCCTAGTCAGAGAACTAGCACAGATACGCAGTATTTT.

This chain links TRBV5-6 with TRBJ2-2; TRBD2 might be the D (6 bases). This CDR3 region has 14 residues. V was pared by 3 bases and J by 1 base, with 7 bases between. Looked up from germline, CDR1 is SGHDT and CDR2 is YYEEEE. For the CDR3, the DNA is TGTGCCAGCAGCTCGGGAGTGAACACCGGGGAGCTGTTTTTT. As protein: CASSSGVNTGELFF.